The rows below give T cell receptor beta chains drawn from one sample of a study of regulatory dendritic cells for organ transplantation. The data were produced by immunoSEQ multiplex PCR, yet TCRdb's version contains in-frame clones alone and is incomplete. The sample lists 34,000 or so clones, 85% to 90% occurring once. The specimen sequenced was naive CD4+ T cells from blood. The origin of the receptors is a human donor in good health. The CDR3 runs from the conserved cysteine through the conserved F or W. A D gene is named only where the DNA matches it firmly. A row's size may be missing; if present it is once, few, many or a size class.

.,TRBJ2-4,.,TRBV4-2,TGTGCCAGCAGCCAACAGGGGCGGGCGCCGGGGGCCAAAAACATTCAGTACTTC,CASSQQGRAPGAKNIQYF
.,TRBJ1-4,.,TRBV30,TGTGCCTGGAGTGTTCGGCTGATCTCTGAAAAACTGTTTTTT,CAWSVRLISEKLFF
.,TRBJ1-6,.,TRBV30,TGTGCCTGGAGTGTCCGCCGGGCAAGCGGTTATTCACCCCTCCACTTT,CAWSVRRASGYSPLHF
few,TRBJ2-7,.,TRBV11-2,TGTGCCAGCAGCCTGATAGACAGATACGAGCAGTACTTC,CASSLIDRYEQYF
.,TRBJ1-2,.,TRBV10-3,TGTGCCATCTCCCCCCGGCAGGGAGAAGCTGGCTACACCTTC,CAISPRQGEAGYTF
once,TRBJ2-7,.,TRBV19,TGTGCCAGTAGTATACTAGCGTCTGCCTCCTACGAGCAGTACTTC,CASSILASASYEQYF
.,TRBJ2-3,TRBD2,TRBV7-9,TGTGCCAGCAGCCCCTCACCACTAGCGGGGGGAAAAGATACGCAGTATTTT,CASSPSPLAGGKDTQYF
.,TRBJ2-2,TRBD1,TRBV6-5,TGTGCCAGCAGTTCACAGGGGGCGGCTACCGGGGAGCTGTTTTTT,CASSSQGAATGELFF
.,TRBJ2-1,TRBD1,TRBV15,TGTGCCACCAGCAGAGATGGTTTACCGGGACAGGGGGCAAATGAGCAGTTCTTC,CATSRDGLPGQGANEQFF
.,TRBJ1-1,.,TRBV29-1,TGCAGCGTTGTTGGGATAATGAACACTGAAGCTTTCTTT,CSVVGIMNTEAFF
.,TRBJ2-5,TRBD2,TRBV4-3,TGCGCCAGCAGCCAAGATCCTATTAGCGGGGGGCGCCAAGAGACCCAGTACTTC,CASSQDPISGGRQETQYF
.,TRBJ2-1,TRBD2,TRBV6-5,TGTGCCAGCAGTACAGGACTAGCTGGGATGCATGAGCAGTTCTTC,CASSTGLAGMHEQFF
.,TRBJ1-4,.,TRBV4-1,TGCGCCAGCAGCCCTTCACCGACAACTAATGAAAAACTGTTTTTT,CASSPSPTTNEKLFF
.,TRBJ2-7,.,TRBV14,TGTGCCAGCAGCCAAGTTCTACGGGGGCCCCTCGAGCAGTACTTC,CASSQVLRGPLEQYF
.,TRBJ2-7,.,TRBV15,TGTGCCACCAGCAGAGTCGGACACCCGTCCTACGAGCAGTACTTC,CATSRVGHPSYEQYF
.,TRBJ2-5,.,TRBV30,TGTGCCTTCCGGGCCCAGGAGACCCAGTACTTC,CAFRAQETQYF
.,TRBJ1-2,.,TRBV18,TGTGCCAGCTCACCCCCATCGCAGGGATACTATGGCTACACCTTC,CASSPPSQGYYGYTF
once,TRBJ2-3,TRBD2,TRBV7-3,TGTGCCAGCGCTAGCGGGAACACAGATACGCAGTATTTT,CASASGNTDTQYF
.,TRBJ2-1,.,TRBV9,TGTGCCAGCAGCGTAGCGGGGGCTTACAATGAGCAGTTCTTC,CASSVAGAYNEQFF
.,TRBJ2-2,.,TRBV4-3,TGCGCCAGCAGCCTTTGGGGACCCTCGTTGTCGCTCACCGGGGAGCTGTTTTTT,CASSLWGPSLSLTGELFF
.,TRBJ1-3,TRBD1,TRBV7-8,TGTGCCAGCAGCACAACGCACAGGGGGAGAAACTCTGGAAACACCATATATTTT,CASSTTHRGRNSGNTIYF
.,TRBJ2-5,.,TRBV7-3,TGTGCCAGCAGCTTAACCCAATCTGAGACCCAGTACTTC,CASSLTQSETQYF
few,TRBJ1-6,.,TRBV7-9,TGTGCCAGCAGCTTCGGGCAAGATAATTCACCCCTCCACTTT,CASSFGQDNSPLHF
.,TRBJ1-5,TRBD1,TRBV30,TGTGCCTGGAGCGGTCCCGGGACAGGGGAACAGCCCCAGCATTTT,CAWSGPGTGEQPQHF
once,TRBJ1-1,TRBD1,TRBV18,TGTGCCAGCTCACCACTGCAAGTGGGGACAGCAGATAATGAAGCTTTCTTT,CASSPLQVGTADNEAFF
.,TRBJ1-5,.,TRBV9,TGTGCCAGCGGGACCGATAGCAATCAGCCCCAGCATTTT,CASGTDSNQPQHF
.,TRBJ1-3,TRBD1,TRBV29-1,TGCAGCGCCATGACAGGGGCTGGAAACACCATATATTTT,CSAMTGAGNTIYF
.,TRBJ1-5,.,TRBV6-1,TGTGCCAGCAGTGAAGCCCCAGATTGGCCCCAGCATTTT,CASSEAPDWPQHF
.,TRBJ2-7,.,TRBV25-1,TGTGCCAGCAGTGAATATATTGGGGGGGGCGCCCCCTACGAGCAGTACTTC,CASSEYIGGGAPYEQYF
.,TRBJ2-1,.,TRBV7-2,TGTGCCAGCAGCTTAGTTTGGGGTAGGACCGAGCAGTTCTTC,CASSLVWGRTEQFF
.,TRBJ1-1,.,TRBV7-2,TGTGCCAGCAGCTTTCTTTTGGGCGGGAACACTGAAGCTTTCTTT,CASSFLLGGNTEAFF
.,TRBJ1-5,.,TRBV6-5,TGTGCCAGCAGTCGGGAAAACCAGCCCCAGCATTTT,CASSRENQPQHF
.,TRBJ2-1,.,TRBV9,TGTGCCAGCAGCGGCCTCGGTGAGCAGTTCTTC,CASSGLGEQFF
.,TRBJ1-1,TRBD1,TRBV19,TGTGCCAGTAATAGCAGGGGGATAAGGAACACTGAAGCTTTCTTT,CASNSRGIRNTEAFF
.,TRBJ1-5,.,TRBV18,TGTGCCAGCTCCCCTACACGCGGCAATCAGCCCCAGCATTTT,CASSPTRGNQPQHF
.,TRBJ2-5,.,TRBV7-3,TGTGCCAGCAGCTTAACGGCTTCGGTTCAGGAGACCCAGTACTTC,CASSLTASVQETQYF
.,TRBJ2-1,TRBD1,TRBV5-5,TGTGCCAGCTGCCGGGACAGGGTCAACAATGAGCAGTTCTTC,CASCRDRVNNEQFF
once,TRBJ2-7,.,TRBV5-1,TGCGCCAGCAGCTTGGATGGGGGACCGGGGGAGCAGTACTTC,CASSLDGGPGEQYF
.,TRBJ1-2,.,TRBV19,TGTGCCAGTAGTATAGGTGGGACGCGGGACTATGGCTACACCTTC,CASSIGGTRDYGYTF
.,TRBJ1-1,.,TRBV4-1,TGCGCCAGCAGCCTCCGGGTAGGGGAGTTGGCTGAAGCTTTCTTT,CASSLRVGELAEAFF
.,TRBJ2-1,TRBD2,TRBV4-3,TGCGCCAGCAGCCATGGCCCGGGGGGAGTAGTAGTCTATGAGCAGTTCTTC,CASSHGPGGVVVYEQFF
.,TRBJ1-5,TRBD1,TRBV30,TGTGCCTGGAGAAGACAGGGTGATCAGCCCCAGCATTTT,CAWRRQGDQPQHF
.,TRBJ1-5,.,TRBV4-1,TGCGCCAGCAGCCAAGCAGGGAGCAATCAGCCCCAGCATTTT,CASSQAGSNQPQHF
.,TRBJ2-5,.,TRBV11-2,TGTGCCAGCAGCCTAGGGGGACTCCGGGGGGAAGAGACCCAGTACTTC,CASSLGGLRGEETQYF
.,TRBJ1-1,.,TRBV14,TGTGCCAGCAGCCAAGACCGCCCCCCGTTCGCTGAAGCTTTCTTT,CASSQDRPPFAEAFF
.,TRBJ1-1,.,TRBV5-5,TGTGCCAGCCGACCCAATCCGGCGAACACTGAAGCTTTCTTT,CASRPNPANTEAFF
.,TRBJ2-1,.,TRBV6-5,TGTGCCAGCAGTCCCGACTTTAGTCTTGAGCAGTTCTTC,CASSPDFSLEQFF
.,TRBJ2-5,.,TRBV6-1,TGTGCCAGCAGTAGGCAGACCCAAGAGACCCAGTACTTC,CASSRQTQETQYF
.,TRBJ1-1,.,TRBV25-1,TGTGCCAGCAGTGAATTAACTGAAGCTTTCTTT,CASSELTEAFF
few,TRBJ1-5,.,TRBV7-9,TGTGCCAGCAGCTTACAGGGGCCGGGTCAGCCCCAGCATTTT,CASSLQGPGQPQHF
few,TRBJ2-7,.,TRBV5-1,TGCGCCAGCAGCTCCGGGGGTAGCGGAACCACTCACGAGCAGTACTTC,CASSSGGSGTTHEQYF